The present entry profiles one T cell receptor (beta chain) with its context. What it recognizes is unknown. Germline CDR1 and CDR2: SGDLS and YYNGEE. Trimming pared 0 bases from V and 2 bases from J, leaving 14 bases between. The CDR3 has 16 amino acids. The deep-level immunoSEQ assay was used. Assay: immunoSEQ multiplex PCR; the TCRdb copy retains only in-frame clones and omits some. The table records more than 2 million clones, approximately 95% of them present only once. The data are from a study of shared clonotypes between healthy human individuals. Study summary: A donor's plate count was three for CD4 naive and three for CD4 memory; CD8 naive had two and CD8 memory one. Study-level results: As a rule, naive subsets had a larger estimated richness than memory subsets.

Adults of Caucasian background living in Nashville, Tennessee made up all donors. This sequence was found in a man younger than 30 in good health. Sequenced input: naive CD4+ T cells sorted from blood. The subset denotes: CD45RA+ positively selected. The chain uses TRBV9 and TRBJ1-2; maybe TRBD1 (5 bases). The CDR3: CASSVVLKGTNYGYTF. In nucleotides, the CDR3 is TGTGCCAGCAGCGTAGTATTGAAGGGGACCAACTATGGCTACACCTTC.